A selection of T cell receptor beta chains follows, all from one sample in a study of T cell responses to AZD1222 COVID-19 vaccine. Here immunoSEQ multiplex PCR was the method, and the copy in TCRdb shows in-frame clones only, minus some. The data show 200,000 to 250,000 clones, with roughly 91% seen just once and 1% held by the top ten. This material consisted of peripheral blood, taken on day 0 of MenACWY control vaccination. The receptors were gathered from an adult in good health. Each CDR3 is given with its conserved first and last residue. Fields, in order: J gene, V gene, clone size, CDR3 length, D gene, CDR3 DNA, CDR3 protein. D genes are given only for firm matches. Clone size is stated in some rows and not others, as once, few, many or a class when expanded.

j_gene: TRBJ1-1; v_gene: TRBV9; abundance: few; len: 14; d_gene: TRBD1; CDR3nt: TGTGCCAGCAGCGCTTGGACAGGGGGGGATGGAGCTTTCTTT; CDR3aa: CASSAWTGGDGAFF
j_gene: TRBJ1-5; v_gene: TRBV6-5; abundance: -; len: 13; d_gene: TRBD1; CDR3nt: TGTGCCAGTCGGACAGGGGTTAATCAGCCCCAGCATTTT; CDR3aa: CASRTGVNQPQHF
j_gene: TRBJ1-6; v_gene: TRBV19; abundance: -; len: 14; d_gene: -; CDR3nt: TGTGCCAGTACTACAAGTTGGGAGGGTTCACCCCTCCACTTT; CDR3aa: CASTTSWEGSPLHF
j_gene: TRBJ2-3; v_gene: TRBV7-9; abundance: few; len: 15; d_gene: TRBD1; CDR3nt: TGTGCCAGCAGTCCAACAGGGGGCGAGACAGATACGCAGTATTTT; CDR3aa: CASSPTGGETDTQYF
j_gene: TRBJ2-4; v_gene: TRBV5-8; abundance: -; len: 15; d_gene: TRBD1; CDR3nt: TGTGCCACCGGACAGGGCCTGACAGCCAAAAACATTCAGTACTTC; CDR3aa: CATGQGLTAKNIQYF
j_gene: TRBJ1-1; v_gene: TRBV5-1; abundance: once; len: 14; d_gene: TRBD1; CDR3nt: TGCGCCAGCAGCTTACAGGGGGATCACACTGAAGCTTTCTTT; CDR3aa: CASSLQGDHTEAFF
j_gene: TRBJ1-2; v_gene: TRBV28; abundance: -; len: 14; d_gene: -; CDR3nt: TGTGCCAGCAGTTTTGGTGGACTGTTTTATGGCTACACCTTC; CDR3aa: CASSFGGLFYGYTF
j_gene: TRBJ2-2; v_gene: TRBV6-5; abundance: -; len: 14; d_gene: -; CDR3nt: TGTGCCAGCAATATTGACGGGAACACCGGGGAGCTGTTTTTT; CDR3aa: CASNIDGNTGELFF
j_gene: TRBJ1-4; v_gene: TRBV27; abundance: -; len: 15; d_gene: TRBD1; CDR3nt: TGTGCCAGCAGTTCCGGGACAGCAAGATTTGAAAAACTGTTTTTT; CDR3aa: CASSSGTARFEKLFF
j_gene: TRBJ2-1; v_gene: TRBV5-1; abundance: -; len: 13; d_gene: -; CDR3nt: TGCGCCAGCAGCCCGGACATGGGGAATGAGCAGTTCTTC; CDR3aa: CASSPDMGNEQFF
j_gene: TRBJ2-2; v_gene: TRBV7-2; abundance: once; len: 16; d_gene: TRBD2; CDR3nt: TGTGCCAGCAGCCCCCGTCCGCGGGGGGCGACCGGGGAGCTGTTTTTT; CDR3aa: CASSPRPRGATGELFF
j_gene: TRBJ2-1; v_gene: TRBV5-4; abundance: -; len: 12; d_gene: -; CDR3nt: TGTGCCAGCAGCTTAACCCTTGGGGAGCAGTTCTTC; CDR3aa: CASSLTLGEQFF
j_gene: TRBJ2-4; v_gene: TRBV2; abundance: -; len: 17; d_gene: -; CDR3nt: TGTGCCAGCACCGTCGAGGATAGGGCTGGAGCCAAAAACATTCAGTACTTC; CDR3aa: CASTVEDRAGAKNIQYF
j_gene: TRBJ2-2; v_gene: TRBV18; abundance: -; len: 18; d_gene: -; CDR3nt: TGTGCCAGCTCACCACCGTCAGGAAGAATTGCGAACACCGGGGAGCTGTTTTTT; CDR3aa: CASSPPSGRIANTGELFF
j_gene: TRBJ2-7; v_gene: TRBV2; abundance: -; len: 12; d_gene: -; CDR3nt: TGTGCCAGCACGGCGGATCCCTACGAGCAGTACTTC; CDR3aa: CASTADPYEQYF
j_gene: TRBJ2-3; v_gene: TRBV11-2; abundance: -; len: 17; d_gene: -; CDR3nt: TGTGCCAGCAGCTTGGATTCAGGGGTCGTGGGCACAGATACGCAGTATTTT; CDR3aa: CASSLDSGVVGTDTQYF
j_gene: TRBJ2-5; v_gene: TRBV10-3; abundance: -; len: 16; d_gene: TRBD2; CDR3nt: TGTGCCATCAGTGGGGGACTAGCTAAATATCAAGAGACCCAGTACTTC; CDR3aa: CAISGGLAKYQETQYF
j_gene: TRBJ1-5; v_gene: TRBV18; abundance: -; len: 13; d_gene: -; CDR3nt: TGTGCCAGCTCACCGAATCGCGATCAGCCCCAGCATTTT; CDR3aa: CASSPNRDQPQHF
j_gene: TRBJ1-6; v_gene: TRBV9; abundance: -; len: 14; d_gene: -; CDR3nt: TGTGCCAGCAGCGTAGGGGTGGTGGATTCACCCCTCCACTTT; CDR3aa: CASSVGVVDSPLHF
j_gene: TRBJ2-1; v_gene: TRBV6-5; abundance: once; len: 13; d_gene: TRBD1; CDR3nt: TGTGCCAGCAGTTACTCAGGGGGCTACGAGCAGTTCTTC; CDR3aa: CASSYSGGYEQFF
j_gene: TRBJ1-2; v_gene: TRBV30; abundance: -; len: 15; d_gene: TRBD1; CDR3nt: TGTGCCTGGAGTCCGGCTCAGGGGGTAAACTATGGCTACACCTTC; CDR3aa: CAWSPAQGVNYGYTF
j_gene: TRBJ2-3; v_gene: TRBV7-3; abundance: -; len: 15; d_gene: TRBD2; CDR3nt: TGTGCCAGCAGCTTACGGGGACTAGCTTTCGATACGCAGTATTTT; CDR3aa: CASSLRGLAFDTQYF
j_gene: TRBJ2-1; v_gene: TRBV5-1; abundance: -; len: 17; d_gene: TRBD2; CDR3nt: TGCGCCAGCAGCGCCGGGACTAGCGGGTTTTCCTACAATGAGCAGTTCTTC; CDR3aa: CASSAGTSGFSYNEQFF
j_gene: TRBJ1-1; v_gene: TRBV7-2; abundance: -; len: 12; d_gene: -; CDR3nt: TGTGCCAGCAGCTGGAGTTGGACTGAAGCTTTCTTT; CDR3aa: CASSWSWTEAFF
j_gene: TRBJ1-2; v_gene: TRBV10-3; abundance: -; len: 14; d_gene: -; CDR3nt: TGTGCCATCAGTGATGGAGCAGGGTTAGGTGGCTACACCTTC; CDR3aa: CAISDGAGLGGYTF
j_gene: TRBJ2-1; v_gene: TRBV5-4; abundance: once; len: 16; d_gene: TRBD2; CDR3nt: TGTGCCAGCAGCCCGACTCTAGCGGGCCTTCACAATGAGCAGTTCTTC; CDR3aa: CASSPTLAGLHNEQFF
j_gene: TRBJ2-6; v_gene: TRBV12-3/TRBV12-4; abundance: once; len: 12; d_gene: TRBD1; CDR3nt: TGTGCCAGCAATACCCTCCAGGGGGCCTTACGTTTC; CDR3aa: CASNTLQGALRF
j_gene: TRBJ1-4; v_gene: TRBV5-1; abundance: -; len: 16; d_gene: TRBD1; CDR3nt: TGCGCCAGCAGCTTGGGTGGGACAGGGAATAATGAAAAACTGTTTTTT; CDR3aa: CASSLGGTGNNEKLFF
j_gene: TRBJ1-1; v_gene: TRBV25-1; abundance: -; len: 12; d_gene: -; CDR3nt: TGTGCCAGCAGTGAACCCCCACGCGAAGCTTTCTTT; CDR3aa: CASSEPPREAFF
j_gene: TRBJ2-7; v_gene: TRBV10-3; abundance: -; len: 11; d_gene: -; CDR3nt: TGTGCCATCAGTCAGGGTTACGAGCAGTACTTC; CDR3aa: CAISQGYEQYF
j_gene: TRBJ2-5; v_gene: TRBV4-1; abundance: -; len: 13; d_gene: TRBD1; CDR3nt: TGCGCCAGCAGCTTTGACAGGGTCGGGACCCAGTACTTC; CDR3aa: CASSFDRVGTQYF
j_gene: TRBJ1-6; v_gene: TRBV7-9; abundance: -; len: 13; d_gene: TRBD1; CDR3nt: TGTGCCAGCAGCTCGACAGGGGAGTCACCCCTCCACTTT; CDR3aa: CASSSTGESPLHF
j_gene: TRBJ2-1; v_gene: TRBV7-8; abundance: -; len: 19; d_gene: TRBD2; CDR3nt: TGTGCCAGCAGCTTAGCAGCTCCTACTAGCGGGAGCTCCTACAATGAGCAGTTCTTC; CDR3aa: CASSLAAPTSGSSYNEQFF
j_gene: TRBJ1-3; v_gene: TRBV19; abundance: -; len: 16; d_gene: -; CDR3nt: TGTGCCAGTAGACAGGCCTCCGGGGCCACTGGAAACACCATATATTTT; CDR3aa: CASRQASGATGNTIYF
j_gene: TRBJ2-2; v_gene: TRBV6-1; abundance: once; len: 15; d_gene: -; CDR3nt: TGTGCCAGCAGTGAATTGGCCCTGGGAACCGGGGAGCTGTTTTTT; CDR3aa: CASSELALGTGELFF
j_gene: TRBJ1-6; v_gene: TRBV30; abundance: -; len: 13; d_gene: -; CDR3nt: TGTGCAACCGGGACTATCTATAATTCACCCCTCCACTTT; CDR3aa: CATGTIYNSPLHF
j_gene: TRBJ1-1; v_gene: TRBV6-5; abundance: -; len: 15; d_gene: -; CDR3nt: TGTGCCAGCAGTTACTCGAATTCCGGGGGCACTGAAGCTTTCTTT; CDR3aa: CASSYSNSGGTEAFF